This T cell receptor beta chain was retrieved from a study of CD8+ T cells in alopecia areata. As to this clone: Its antigen is not identified.

Study-level findings and limits: Relative to normal scalp, lesional scalp, especially alopecia totalis/universalis, showed higher clonality.

RNA extraction and reverse transcription yielded cDNA as sequencing template. Clones were sequenced by immunoSEQ multiplex PCR, and TCRdb holds only the in-frame ones, with some missing. Among tens of thousands of clones, about 96% were seen once, and the ten largest hold more than 25%. The V end was cut by 8 bases, the J end by 0 bases, with 13 bases between. The length of the CDR3 is 15 residues. Germline-derived CDR1 and CDR2 are MNHEY and SMNVEV (reference sequence). The chain links TRBV27 to TRBJ2-2; D is uncertain. The sequences come from CD8+ T cells sorted from blood, collected at week 0. The sequence came from a human donor with alopecia areata. The CDR3 is CASVSRSPNTGELFF. DNA for the CDR3: TGTGCCAGCGTTAGTCGTTCGCCGAACACCGGGGAGCTGTTTTTT.